This T cell receptor (beta chain) was captured by sequencing in a study of blood T cell repertoires in COVID-19 (dated by TCRdb to the early 2020s). Describing the broader study: Collaborator samples came from the United States, Italy and Spain and covered acute and convalescent phases of COVID-19. The material from the prospective study consisted of cDNA or gDNA derived from T cells, B-cell-depleted T cells, or PBMCs. The dataset comprised deeply sampled blood TCRbeta repertoires from subjects exposed to, actively infected with, or recovered from COVID-19. A freely available public database, intended as a resource for researchers studying the immune response to SARS-CoV-2, is where the repertoires were released. Samples came from the ongoing ImmuneRACE study (first 160 participants) plus 1,254 subjects from 6 global collaborators. Sample metadata almost always included a de-identified subject ID, COVID-19 status, age in years and sex. Where available, HLA class I and class II types were taken from metadata supplied by the sample provider and were not determined by assay-based typing. The research as a whole found: Clinical and demographic metadata were provided uncurated, with the amount varying by source and participant.

TCRbeta CDR3 regions were amplified from genomic DNA by means of the immunoSEQ Assay, a bias-controlled multiplex PCR. Regarding the original processing steps: The number of nucleated cells in each sample was estimated by amplification of reference gene primers within the assay. To quantify the absolute abundance of each unique TCRbeta CDR3 rearrangement, sequence reads were collapsed and filtered. For each sample, productive Simpson clonality was calculated as the square root of Simpson's diversity index over productive rearrangements. Imported from immuneACCESS, the table was reduced by TCRdb to in-frame sequences with V and J called. These copies leave out some clones; in studies compared against another copy, an unresolved V gene accounts for under half, and the cause of the remainder is not known. V and J calls plus clone size are reproduced from that table; the DNA served to infer D and trimming. This sample has about 220,000 clones in its table, and less than 85% of those were observed once. 7% to 8.5% of the sample rests with the top ten.

Collaborating institutions collected whole blood in K2EDTA tubes following their own protocols. For TCRbeta analysis, collaborators shipped samples in one of three forms: frozen whole blood, isolated PBMCs, or DNA extracted from either of those sample types. Taken from the germline V gene, the CDR1 and CDR2 loops are SGHTA and FQGTGA. V loses 3 bases, J loses 8 bases, and the germline ends lie 11 bases apart. The CDR3 runs 13 amino acids, cysteine and phenylalanine included. Solely the CDR3 DNA is kept, with 39 bases framed from the first base. Comment on this clone: Its antigen remains unidentified. No much larger clone exists at a distance of one base, and base qualities are not known.

Sequenced sample: peripheral blood. Here the chain combines TRBV7-3 and TRBJ2-1; a tentative D call is TRBD2 (6 bases match). The source of this sequence is a woman in her seventies with acute or convalescent COVID-19. The CDR3 reads as follows: CASSLTSLDEQFF. The nucleotides are TGTGCCAGCAGCTTGACTAGTTTGGATGAGCAGTTCTTC.